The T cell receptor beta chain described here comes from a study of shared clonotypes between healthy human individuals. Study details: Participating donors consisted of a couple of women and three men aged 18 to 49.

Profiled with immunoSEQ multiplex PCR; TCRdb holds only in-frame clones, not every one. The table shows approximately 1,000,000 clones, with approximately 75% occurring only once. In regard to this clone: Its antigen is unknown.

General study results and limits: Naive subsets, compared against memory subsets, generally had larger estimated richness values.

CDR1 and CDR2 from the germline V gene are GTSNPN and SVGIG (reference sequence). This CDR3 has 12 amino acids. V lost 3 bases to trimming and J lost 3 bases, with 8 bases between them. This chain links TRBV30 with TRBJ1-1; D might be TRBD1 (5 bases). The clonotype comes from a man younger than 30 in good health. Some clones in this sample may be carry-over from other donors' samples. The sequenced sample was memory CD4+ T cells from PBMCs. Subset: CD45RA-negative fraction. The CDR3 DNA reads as TGTGCCTGGAGGGGGGGACACACTGAAGCTTTCTTT. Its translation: CAWRGGHTEAFF.